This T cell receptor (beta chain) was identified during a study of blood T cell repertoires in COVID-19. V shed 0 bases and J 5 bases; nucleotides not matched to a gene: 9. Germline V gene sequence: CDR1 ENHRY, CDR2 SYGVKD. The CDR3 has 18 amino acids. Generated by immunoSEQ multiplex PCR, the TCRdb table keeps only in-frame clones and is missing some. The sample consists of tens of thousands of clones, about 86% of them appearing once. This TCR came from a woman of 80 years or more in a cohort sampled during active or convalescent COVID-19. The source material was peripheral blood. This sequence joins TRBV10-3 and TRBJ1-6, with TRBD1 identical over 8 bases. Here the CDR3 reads CAISESIQGAGNNSPLHF. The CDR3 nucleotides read TGTGCCATCAGTGAGTCGATTCAGGGGGCGGGTAATAATTCACCCCTCCACTTT.